This T cell receptor beta chain derives from a study of T-cell memory formation after mild COVID-19. TCRdb reanalysed the 5' RACE reads using MiXCR and keeps one entry per CDR3 protein. This table holds 450,000 to 650,000 distinct CDR3 sequences, 20% found once. This clonotype appeared a few times. Germline CDR1 MNHEY, CDR2 SVGEGT. The CDR3 runs to 15 residues. V was shortened by 5 bases and J by 3 bases, with 17 bases between the two germline ends. The specimen was PBMCs or a T cell subset sorted from them (not recorded which). This receptor was obtained from an adult woman who had mild COVID-19 (a few samples of this study predate the infection). Cell type and time point are not known. The rearrangement joins TRBV6-2 or TRBV6-3 to TRBJ2-7; possibly TRBD2 for D (5 bases). CDR3 nucleotides: TGTGCCAGCAGTCAAGGACTGCAAGGGATCTACGAGCAGTACTTC. It specifies CASSQGLQGIYEQYF.